This T cell receptor beta chain comes out of a study of cytomegalovirus exposure and HLA in healthy donors (dated by TCRdb to 2016 to 2017). The study in broad terms: According to an earlier analysis of 587 of the donors, some 180 million T cells yielded over 100 million unique TCR beta sequences and approximately 280 Gb of sequence data. An early release that covered 500 to 800 HLA-typed donors contained approximately 300 gigabases of sequencing data and some 87 million unique TCR sequences. Among the approximately 430 genotyped donors, about 83% belonged to the genetic ancestry cluster associated with self-reported Caucasian donors. The study aimed to test whether cataloging public T cell receptors could reveal signatures of past pathogen exposure. The study profiled the T cell repertoires of around 700 subjects by immunosequencing and related them to cytomegalovirus serostatus. In addition to the first cohort of 650 to 750 subjects, a separate validation cohort of approximately 130 different subjects was used. To predict cytomegalovirus infection status, the study combined high-throughput TCR immunosequencing, statistical association of individual TCRs with disease status, and machine learning. A later analysis re-analyzed previously published TCR beta repertoires from about 730 donors and added high-resolution HLA genotyping to study TCR occurrence patterns. Rather than using new phenotypic data, the later analysis identified candidate immune exposures from TCR beta sequences and from how often those sequences occurred across donors. An earlier analysis of fewer than 700 of the donors applied high-throughput TCR beta sequencing to assess whether each TCR beta V gene segment acted as functional or pseudogenic. Donor age, sex, ethnicity and CMV serostatus were compiled together with the repertoire data. Genome-wide SNP genotypes for about 55% of the roughly 670 donors were used in a later genetic analysis, which treated that subset as a discovery cohort. Every repertoire in the discovery cohort had been generated on one and the same sequencing platform. Both class I and class II loci were covered by HLA typing, at four-digit resolution. Typing coverage differed by locus: A, B, C, DRB1 and DQB1 were typed in about 629-640 donors, DQA1 in 522, DPA1 in approximately 600, and DPB1 in 450 to 490. Several DR-DQ haplotypes were handled as single units for association and clustering because linkage in the cohort was strong. On average, roughly 200,000 unique TCR beta nucleotide sequences were sequenced per donor among 398 genotyped donors of the cohort, with roughly 18% of those sequences being non-productive. Paper-wide results and their limitations: Because counts were too low, roughly 18 rarely observed V segments, including chromosome 9 orphons, were left out of the earlier analysis of 587 of the donors. Because HLA typing was unavailable for some donors at each locus, only the typed subset was used in association tests. An earlier analysis of several hundred of the donors showed that most TCR beta V segments appeared in productive rearrangements either about 90% or about 30% of the time, which broadly matched IMGT annotations. In a later analysis, HLA-associated TCR beta chains showed more clonal expansion and lower generation probabilities than non-associated chains that were equally common. In a later analysis, several top co-occurrence clusters were reported to appear linked to parvovirus B19, influenza, CMV and Epstein-Barr virus. In the study, 164 TCR beta chains were listed as associated with cytomegalovirus. Correlated functional status among segregating V segments might reflect linkage disequilibrium, but an unknown experimental factor could not be ruled out. The authors suggested that the approach could potentially be generalized to other disease states and immunological phenotypes. Presence/absence analyses assumed roughly uniform sequencing depth across donors, an assumption that may not hold. Compared with the approximately 710-donor mean, donors in an Asian-associated ancestry cluster had fewer N-insertions in productive TCRs, according to a later genetic analysis. When HLA alleles, especially DR and DQ, strongly co-occurred, attributing TCR associations to individual alleles was difficult. In a later genetic analysis, a missense DCLRE1C variant was associated with V-gene and J-gene trimming of TCR beta chains, and the association was replicated in an independent cohort. A group of highly shared sequence variants was considered likely to be a technical artifact of the sequencing pipeline. For the cohort, immune exposure information was limited to CMV serostatus. Cytomegalovirus status was reported to be diagnosed by the classifier with high specificity and sensitivity in both the original and validation cohorts. In a later analysis, some 17,000 TCR beta sequences were associated with specific HLA alleles at a false discovery rate of 0.05. In a later analysis, TCR association rates were found to vary across HLA loci, with the most associated TCRs seen for DRB1 alleles and the fewest for HLA-C alleles. A further reported finding was that TCR beta sequences accurately predicted the HLA-A and HLA-B alleles for most subjects in the first cohort. In vitro tests confirmed that a few of the cytomegalovirus-associated TCR beta chains recognize cytomegalovirus antigens. Most CMV-associated TCR beta chains appeared to be HLA-restricted in a later analysis, and the HLA associations seemed to be driven largely by CMV exposure. In this cohort, only TCR beta chains were sequenced, and detectable features were limited by the absence of alpha or paired-chain data. Some IMGT-functional V segments, including TRBV6-2 and TRBV6-3, could not be distinguished by the 87-base-pair reads and were therefore excluded. Most TCR sequences were seen in very few donors, while some public TCRs were found in many individuals.

This clone was counted a single time. The antigen it binds to is not known. No clone much larger than this one lies a single base away; base qualities are absent. CDR1 is given as LNHDA and CDR2 as SQIVND, both from the germline V gene (reference sequence). Taken from cysteine to phenylalanine, the CDR3 has 15 residues. Solely the CDR3 DNA is kept, with 45 bases framed from the first base. V and J are trimmed by 4 bases and 4 bases, and the gene matches miss 9 bases of the junction. The library relied on the immunoSEQ multiplex PCR assay. For the multiplex PCR, a mixture combining 60 forward primers for TCR Vbeta segments and 13 reverse primers for TCR Jbeta segments was used. Amplification of the CDR3 region of rearranged TCR beta genes was performed with a multiplex PCR assay on genomic DNA. On the Illumina HiSeq System, the amplified TCR beta libraries were sequenced as 87-base-pair reads. In the original analysis: A later analysis tallied 75 million to 85 million unique TCR beta chains across the 666 repertoires, and 10 million to 11 million of those chains were shared by two or more donors. A nearest-neighbor algorithm error-corrected the raw reads and collapsed the reads into unique sequences, merging closely related sequences to remove PCR and sequencing errors. V, D and J gene segments were assigned by aligning CDR3 sequences to IMGT reference sequences. For a sequence to be retained, a match of at least six nucleotides was required to both a V gene segment and a J gene segment. A rearrangement was called productive if the CDR3 had no stop codons and remained in frame with V and J, and every other rearrangement was called non-productive. CDR3 was defined according to IMGT convention as the region running from the second conserved V-encoded cysteine to the conserved J-encoded phenylalanine. In an earlier analysis of more than 550 of the donors, sequences lacking an unambiguous match to a single V gene segment were excluded. An earlier analysis of 550 to 650 of the donors classified V segments as functional when productive rearrangements were above 56.7% and as segregating when the standard deviation between donors was above 5%. A statistical classification framework was built to diagnose cytomegalovirus status from the catalog of TCR beta chain sequences. In a later analysis, V and J genes were assigned by comparing TCR nucleotide sequences against IMGT/GENE-DB human TR gene sequences. Using the TCRdist pipeline, a later analysis assigned CDR3 sequences along with most-parsimonious VDJ recombination scenarios. In a later analysis, each TCR beta chain was defined by its CDR3 amino acid sequence together with its V-gene family, and reads lacking a unique V-gene family were excluded. As a way to deal with suspected cross-contamination and a sequencing artifact, a later analysis dropped approximately 570 nucleotide sequences that were highly shared and had low generation probability. For each public chain, a later analysis derived a clonal expansion index from normalized ranks of inferred template counts within each repertoire. A later analysis computed generation probabilities with a VDJ recombination model fitted to out-of-frame rearrangements, and checked the results against IGoR. In a later analysis, TCR-TCR, TCR-HLA and TCR-CMV co-occurrence was scored with hypergeometric tests, and a repertoire-size bias correction was applied to TCR pairs. In a later analysis, false discovery rates were estimated by permuting HLA or CMV assignments 20 times. In a later analysis, co-occurring TCRs were grouped using DBSCAN, and TCRdist sequence similarity was added for clustering within HLA-allele-positive subsets. Repertoires with fewer than 30,000 or more than 120,000 public chains, plus five repertoires with anomalous nucleotide sharing, were excluded from co-occurrence clustering. Held by TCRdb, this immuneACCESS table contains in-frame sequences only and omits some clones. Under half of the omission traces to an unresolved V gene where checked; the cause of the rest is unknown. V and J calls and clone size are copied from that table; D and trimming were computed from the DNA. The sample contains about 200,000 clones, around 86% of them found a single time. 2.7% of the sample is in the top ten clones.

The cohort was made up of 666 healthy bone marrow donors. Cohort members were all nominally healthy when sampled, although unrecorded immune exposures were likely present. The donor tested CMV seronegative and was one of the 352 seronegative cohort members. A peripheral blood sample was collected from each donor, and TCR beta sequencing was performed on peripheral blood mononuclear cells. Genomic DNA was extracted from the blood cell samples with the Qiagen DNeasy Blood Extraction Kit. This sequence uses TRBV19 and TRBJ2-7; 8 of the junction bases match TRBD1. The clonotype comes from a woman between 40 and 50 years old in good health and CMV-seronegative. The sample comprised PBMCs. The DNA sequence is TGTGCCAGTAGTAAAAAACGGACAGGGACGTACGAGCAGTACTTC. Its protein is CASSKKRTGTYEQYF.